Below are 11 T cell receptor beta chains sequenced from a single sample in a study of blood T cell repertoires in COVID-19. Repertoires were generated with immunoSEQ multiplex PCR, while TCRdb's copy carries only in-frame clones and drops some. Of fewer than 150,000 clones in the sample, approximately 86% were seen once. The sequenced material came from peripheral blood. These receptors all stem from a woman in her forties or fifties with active or convalescent COVID-19.

The chain joins TRBV7-3 to TRBJ2-5; maybe TRBD2 (5 bases). The length of the CDR3 is 15 residues. V lost 5 bases, J lost 3 bases, and 16 bases lay in between. Germline CDR1 reads SGHTA; CDR2 reads FQGTGA. The CDR3 nucleotides are TGTGCCAGCAGCCCGAGAGGGTCCACGGAAGAGACCCAGTACTTC. Encoded protein: CASSPRGSTEETQYF.

This clone has only one observation. The chain is built from TRBV28 and TRBJ2-5, with a weak D call TRBD2 (6 bases). Germline values: CDR1 MDHEN, CDR2 SYDVKM. This CDR3 has 15 residues. V dropped 6 bases and J dropped 5 bases, with 19 bases sitting between them. Written as DNA, the CDR3 is TGTGCCAGCAGAACGGCGGGGTATGTGTCGGAGACCCAGTACTTC. Its translation is CASRTAGYVSETQYF.

This clone was observed a single time. This chain uses TRBV28 with TRBJ2-7; 10 nucleotides line up with TRBD2. This CDR3 comprises 16 residues. V lost 2 bases, J lost 3 bases, and 7 bases stayed unmatched. CDR1 and CDR2 from the germline V gene are MDHEN and SYDVKM. DNA of the CDR3: TGTGCCAGCAGTTTAGGGGGGACTAGCGCAATCTACGAGCAGTACTTC. Translated, it gives CASSLGGTSAIYEQYF.

The V call is TRBV5-1, the J call TRBJ1-2; 12 bases agree with TRBD1. Germline V gene data show CDR1 as SGHRS and CDR2 as YFSETQ. This CDR3 spans 14 amino acids. V was pared by 7 bases and J by 7 bases, with 8 bases of the junction left unmatched. CDR3 DNA sequence: TGCGCCAGCCAACCGGGACAGGGGGCTGGTGGCTACACCTTC. It yields the protein CASQPGQGAGGYTF.

This chain joins TRBV7-9 and TRBJ1-1; possible D gene TRBD1, 5 bases. CDR3 size: 15 residues. Per the germline V gene, CDR1 is SEHNR and CDR2 is FQNEAQ (reference sequence). Trimming shortened V by 4 bases and J by 4 bases, and 16 bases separated the two germline ends. The CDR3 spells CASSSVGRGVTEAFF. CDR3 nucleotide sequence: TGTGCCAGCAGCTCAGTGGGTCGGGGGGTCACTGAAGCTTTCTTT. The whole variable domain, remainder taken from reference TRBV7-9 and TRBJ1-1, is DTGVSQNPRHKITKRGQNVTFRCDPISEHNRLYWYRQTLGQGPEFLTYFQNEAQLEKSRLLSDRFSAERPKGSFSTLEIQRTEQGDSAMYLCASSSVGRGVTEAFFGQGTRLTVV.

The gene calls are TRBV10-3 and TRBJ1-6; 10 positions agree with TRBD1. This CDR3 has 17 residues. Germline V gene lookup returns CDR1 ENHRY and CDR2 SYGVKD. The V segment lost 0 bases and the J segment 6 bases; nucleotides outside the gene matches: 5. CDR3 amino acids: CAISESGGDRGNSPLHF. The CDR3 DNA sequence: TGTGCCATCAGTGAGTCAGGGGGGGACAGGGGTAATTCACCCCTCCACTTT.

The chain carries TRBV30 and TRBJ2-7; 10 nucleotides match TRBD1. The CDR3 contains 15 residues. Germline CDR1 and CDR2: GTSNPN and SVGIG (reference sequence). J gave up 3 bases and V 5 bases, and 10 bases lay outside the gene matches. The CDR3, as DNA: TGTGCCTGGTCCTCCGGGACAGGGGTCATCTACGAGCAGTACTTC. It translates to CAWSSGTGVIYEQYF.

This clone has a handful of counts. The chain couples TRBV7-8 to TRBJ2-7, with D hard to call. The CDR3 length is 12 residues. Trimming removed 3 bases from V and 4 bases from J, with 7 bases in between. Germline V gene data show CDR1 as SGHVS and CDR2 as FQNEAQ. CDR3 bases: TGTGCCAGCAGCTTCTCAGGTTACGAGCAGTACTTC. Translation: CASSFSGYEQYF.

This sequence joins TRBV19 and TRBJ1-4; D might be TRBD1 (5 bases). The length of the CDR3 is 13 residues. Germline V gene data show CDR1 as LNHDA and CDR2 as SQIVND (reference sequence). Trimming stripped 5 bases from V and 13 bases from J, with 17 bases between. CDR3 bases: TGTGCCAGTAGTGTTTTCCGGGACGGGGGACTGTTTTTT. It translates to CASSVFRDGGLFF.

This chain connects TRBV3-1 (or the pseudogene TRBV3-2) to TRBJ1-3; possible D gene TRBD1, 6 bases. The CDR3 is made up of 16 amino acids. Trimming removed 1 base at V and 2 bases at J, with 12 bases between. The germline CDR1 and CDR2 sequences are LGHDT and YNNKEL (reference sequence). The CDR3 region is CASSQVDRYTGNTIYF. In nucleotides, the CDR3 is TGTGCCAGCAGCCAAGTTGACAGGTACACTGGAAACACCATATATTTT.

The DNA of the CDR3 is TGTGCCAGCAGACCCGATGGAGGACTAGCGCTTAGCACAGATACGCAGTATTTT. Its protein product is CASRPDGGLALSTDTQYF. The chain is built from TRBV7-6 and TRBJ2-3; 9 positions match TRBD2. The CDR3 runs 18 residues. The ends lost 6 bases at V and 0 bases at J; junction bases unmatched: 13. Germline V gene sequence: CDR1 SGHVS, CDR2 FNYEAQ.